Below, 30 T cell receptor beta chains from the same sample are listed, as sequenced in a study of T cells in Graves' hyperthyroidism and ophthalmopathy (dated by TCRdb to the late 2010s). Libraries were prepared through multiplex PCR. The sequencer was an Illumina HiSeq 2000. The TCR beta CDR3 regions were amplified from the RNA transcripts. A first-round RT-PCR of the TCR CDR3 used the HTBI primer set with the Qiagen OneStep RT-PCR kit. TCRdb applied fastp at Q25 and MiXCR to the public reads, then kept only in-frame beta chains. Each CDR3 protein appears once, grouped with its most common genes and DNA. The sample records 700,000 to 950,000 distinct CDR3 sequences, around a third of which are singletons. 30% to 40% of the sample goes to the ten largest clones. The sample comprised blood. These receptors were collected from a middle-aged woman with Graves' hyperthyroidism.

Remarks on this clonotype: An end of the junction does not agree with germline; a read error may underlie this. The V and J genes are TRBV7-9 and TRBJ1-3, with 7 positions matching TRBD1. The CDR3 extends over 15 amino acids. Germline CDR1 is SEHNR and CDR2 is FQNEAQ (reference sequence). CDR3 region: CASSRLTGDGNTIYF. CDR3 DNA sequence: TGCGCCAGCAGCCGACTAACAGGGGACGGAAACACCATATATTTT.

Turning to this clonotype: It may be a read error: a sequence one base away is much more abundant. This sequence joins TRBV19 and TRBJ1-5, with no clear D. The CDR3 consists of 13 residues. Germline V gene sequence: CDR1 LNHDA, CDR2 SQIVND (reference sequence). V was pared by 7 bases and J by 7 bases, with 14 bases between. CDR3 DNA sequence: TGTGCCAGTACTGTTCAGGAGAGCCAGCCCCAGCATTTT. Its protein is CASTVQESQPQHF. The entire variable domain, with the rest obtained from reference TRBV19 and TRBJ1-5, is as follows: DGGITQSPKYLFRKEGQNVTLSCEQNLNHDAMYWYRQDPGQGLRLIYYSQIVNDFQKGDIAEGYSVSREKKESFPLTVTSAQKNPTAFYLCASTVQESQPQHFGDGTRLSIL.

As concerns this clonotype: This may be a read error, as it is one base from a much larger clone. This rearrangement joins TRBV7-9 to TRBJ1-6; a possible D gene is TRBD1 (5 bases). Germline values: CDR1 SEHNR, CDR2 FQNEAQ (reference sequence). This CDR3 has 15 residues. V was shortened by 7 bases and J by 5 bases, with 15 bases between the two germline ends. CDR3 residues: CASTLWDGHNSPLHF. As DNA, the CDR3 is TGTGCCAGCACCCTATGGGACGGCCATAATTCACCCCTCCACTTT.

This clonotype was seen ten or more times. The chain has TRBV5-6 and TRBJ1-4; D not certain. Germline CDR1 and CDR2: SGHDT and YYEEEE. This CDR3 contains 12 residues. Trimming stripped 4 bases from V and 7 bases from J, with 8 bases between. CDR3 coding DNA: TGTGCCAGCAGCCGCGGGTCTGAAAAACTGTTTTTT. Protein: CASSRGSEKLFF.

This clonotype was counted between two and nine times. This chain uses TRBV7-8 with TRBJ2-7; TRBD1 matches 9 bases. The V and J ends lost 5 bases and 6 bases, in that order; junction bases with no gene match: 5. The CDR3 consists of 13 residues. CDR1 is SGHVS and CDR2 is FQNEAQ in the germline V gene. Written as DNA, the CDR3 is TGTGCCAGCAGCCCAGGACAGGGGACCGAGCAGTACTTC. It is translated as CASSPGQGTEQYF.

There are a few counts of this clonotype. The chain has TRBV7-2 and TRBJ2-7; weak D call: TRBD2 (5 bases). The CDR3 sequence is 14 residues long. Germline values: CDR1 SGHTA, CDR2 FQGNSA. Between the trimmed V and J ends, which lost 5 bases and 12 bases, there was a span of 23 bases. The CDR3 region has the DNA TGTGCCAGCAGCCTTTTAGAGATGTGGACTGACGTGTACTTC. Protein: CASSLLEMWTDVYF.

This chain joins TRBV4-3 and TRBJ1-2; D is perhaps TRBD1 (5 bases). V dropped 3 bases and J dropped 1 base, with 12 bases sitting between them. The CDR3 is 15 residues long. Germline V CDR1 and CDR2: LGHNA, YSLEER. The CDR3 is CASSQTAGSNYGYTF. The CDR3 nucleotides read TGCGCCAGCAGCCAGACGGCAGGGAGTAACTATGGCTACACCTTC.

The chain has TRBV7-9 and TRBJ2-7; D possibly corresponds to TRBD2 (7 bases). The end of the DNA is better explained by TRBJ2-1, so the J call may be wrong. CDR1 SEHNR and CDR2 FQNEAQ come from the germline V gene (reference sequence). The CDR3 runs to 12 residues. The CDR3 bases are TGTGCCAGCAGCTCCGGGGGGCGGCAGCAGTTCTTC. This encodes CASSSGGRQQFF.

Note on this clonotype: Possible read error: a much larger clone is one base away. V gene TRBV29-1 combines with J gene TRBJ2-7, with 10 bases fitting TRBD1. The V segment lost 6 bases and the J segment 3 bases; nucleotides outside the gene matches: 5. Germline loops: CDR1 SQVTM, CDR2 ANQGSEA. The CDR3 is made up of 13 amino acids. CDR3 region: CSVTGDRGYEQYF. In nucleotides, the CDR3 is TGCAGCGTCACGGGGGACAGGGGCTACGAGCAGTACTTC.

The V call is TRBV15, the J call TRBJ1-2, with 9 bases lining up with TRBD1. Trimming at V came to 0 bases and at J to 7 bases, leaving 6 bases not matched to a gene. Germline V gene lookup returns CDR1 LNHNV and CDR2 YYDKDF (reference sequence). The CDR3 sequence is 15 residues long. The CDR3 nucleotides are TGTGCCACCAGCAGAGATAGGGGACAGGGCGGTGGCTACACCTTC. Its translation is CATSRDRGQGGGYTF.

The chain uses TRBV9 and TRBJ1-3; tentative D call: TRBD1 (5 bases). V lost 3 bases to trimming and J lost 0 bases, with 16 bases between them. Germline CDR1 is SGDLS and CDR2 is YYNGEE. The CDR3 loop spans 17 amino acids. The CDR3 DNA sequence: TGTGCCAGCAGCGCTATGGTCGGGGGGAGCTCTGGAAACACCATATATTTT. This sequence encodes CASSAMVGGSSGNTIYF.

The chain uses TRBV5-1 and TRBJ1-2; 7 bases agree with TRBD1. Germline CDR1 and CDR2: SGHRS and YFSETQ. The CDR3 totals 15 residues. J gave up 4 bases and V 3 bases, and 9 bases lay outside the gene matches. The CDR3 reads CASSSTRDRLYGYTF. The CDR3 DNA sequence: TGCGCCAGCAGCTCCACCCGGGACAGACTCTATGGCTACACCTTC.

The chain recombines TRBV9 with TRBJ1-2; D is ambiguous. This CDR3 comprises 15 residues. From germline, CDR1 is SGDLS and CDR2 YYNGEE. V lost 0 bases, J lost 6 bases, and 15 bases lay in between. The CDR3 loop reads CASSVATGPKHGYTF. In DNA form, the CDR3 reads TGTGCCAGCAGCGTAGCTACTGGACCAAAGCATGGCTACACCTTC.

The chain has TRBV10-3 and TRBJ1-4; unclear D gene. Trimming cost V 6 bases and J 7 bases, with 15 bases left between them. Germline CDR1 ENHRY, CDR2 SYGVKD. This CDR3 has 14 residues. The CDR3 region is CAISEGIRGEKLFF. CDR3 sequence (DNA): TGTGCCATCAGCGAAGGGATTCGGGGTGAAAAACTGTTTTTT.

This clonotype was seen ten or more times. The chain uses TRBV11-3 and TRBJ1-6; D ambiguous. Germline CDR1 reads SGHNT; CDR2 reads YENEEA. The CDR3 spans 13 residues. The V and J ends lost 7 bases and 9 bases respectively, with 13 bases between them. As DNA, the CDR3 is TGTGCCAGCAACTCGGGCAGTTTTTCACCCCTCCACTTT. This translates into CASNSGSFSPLHF.

In this sample, this clonotype turned up a few times. The rearrangement uses TRBV11-2 and TRBJ2-7; 7 bases align to TRBD1. The V segment lost 5 bases and the J segment 0 bases; nucleotides outside the gene matches: 7. Germline values: CDR1 SGHAT, CDR2 FQNNGV. This CDR3 region has 15 residues. The CDR3 loop is CASSLGQASSYEQYF. The DNA of the CDR3 is TGTGCCAGCAGCCTCGGACAGGCGAGCTCCTACGAGCAGTACTTC.

This clonotype was seen many times. This sequence joins TRBV20-1 and TRBJ1-2, with D hard to call. Per germline, CDR1 DFQATT and CDR2 SNEGSKA (reference sequence). V was cut by 5 bases and J by 7 bases, with 17 bases left in between. CDR3 length equals 13 residues. CDR3: CSAQESFIFGYTF. The CDR3 nucleotides read TGCAGTGCTCAGGAGTCTTTCATATTTGGCTACACCTTC.

This clonotype has a handful of counts. This chain joins TRBV2 and TRBJ1-1, with D possibly being TRBD1 (5 bases). Germline V gene data show CDR1 as SNHLY and CDR2 as FYNNEI. V was clipped by 10 bases and J by 6 bases, with 15 bases between them. CDR3 size: 12 residues. The DNA of the CDR3 is TGTGCCACCCGATATGGGGGGTCTGAAGCTTTCTTT. Protein: CATRYGGSEAFF. The variable domain in full, with the rest retrieved from reference TRBV2 and TRBJ1-1, is EPEVTQTPSHQVTQMGQEVILRCVPISNHLYFYWYRQILGQKVEFLVSFYNNEISEKSEIFDDQFSVERPDGSNFTLKIRSTKLEDSAMYFCATRYGGSEAFFGQGTRLTVV.

This rearrangement joins TRBV6-1 to TRBJ1-5; tentatively, D is TRBD1 (6 bases). Germline-derived CDR1 and CDR2 are MNHNS and SASEGT. The CDR3 extends over 14 amino acids. The V and J ends lost 4 bases and 3 bases respectively, with 10 bases between them. The CDR3 spells CASSGTANNQPQHF. CDR3 nucleotide sequence: TGTGCCAGCAGTGGGACAGCGAACAATCAGCCCCAGCATTTT.

The V gene is TRBV19, the J gene TRBJ1-2; possible D gene TRBD1, 6 bases. The germline gives CDR1 LNHDA, CDR2 SQIVND (reference sequence). The CDR3 is 15 residues long. Between the trimmed V and J ends, which lost 1 base and 4 bases, there was a span of 13 bases. The chain's CDR3 is CASSIAEGGVYGYTF. DNA for the CDR3: TGTGCCAGTAGTATAGCGGAGGGGGGGGTCTATGGCTACACCTTC.

This clonotype was seen ten or more times. The gene calls are TRBV2 and TRBJ1-5, with D unresolved. V was shortened by 1 base and J by 7 bases, with 17 bases between the two germline ends. Germline-derived CDR1 and CDR2 are SNHLY and FYNNEI. This CDR3 region has 16 residues. The CDR3 loop reads CASSEGHSTSGQPQHF. CDR3 coding DNA: TGTGCCAGCAGTGAAGGTCACAGTACCTCAGGACAGCCCCAGCATTTT. The variable domain in full, completed from reference TRBV2 and TRBJ1-5, reads EPEVTQTPSHQVTQMGQEVILRCVPISNHLYFYWYRQILGQKVEFLVSFYNNEISEKSEIFDDQFSVERPDGSNFTLKIRSTKLEDSAMYFCASSEGHSTSGQPQHFGDGTRLSIL.

There are many counts of this clonotype. The V gene is TRBV30, the J gene TRBJ1-6; the D is unclear. The V gene lost 1 base and the J gene lost 10 bases, with 11 bases spanning the gap. The length of the CDR3 is 13 residues. Germline CDR1 reads GTSNPN; CDR2 reads SVGIG (reference sequence). The CDR3 reads CAWSAGRGSPLHF. The CDR3 DNA reads as TGTGCCTGGAGTGCCGGGAGAGGCTCACCCCTCCACTTT.

This rearrangement joins TRBV7-9 to TRBJ2-7; 7 positions match TRBD1. CDR1 is SEHNR, CDR2 FQNEAQ, per germline (reference sequence). The V gene end was trimmed by 5 bases and the J gene end by 2 bases; junction bases not matched to a gene: 3. The CDR3 covers 13 residues. CDR3 in amino acids: CASSDRVAYEQYF. The CDR3 region has the DNA TGTGCCAGCAGCGACAGGGTTGCCTACGAGCAGTACTTC.

Many counts were recorded for this clonotype. V gene TRBV19 combines with J gene TRBJ1-5; D might be TRBD1 (5 bases). The CDR3 loop spans 15 amino acids. Trimming removed 7 bases from V and 7 bases from J, with 20 bases in between. The germline V gene encodes CDR1 LNHDA and CDR2 SQIVND (reference sequence). The CDR3 DNA is TGTGCCAGTAACAACGGCTTCAGGGAGCAACAGCCCCAGCATTTT. Protein: CASNNGFREQQPQHF.

This clonotype was recorded many times. The chain joins TRBV7-8 to TRBJ2-7; D is perhaps TRBD1 (6 bases). The CDR3 totals 14 residues. Between the trimmed V and J ends, which lost 4 bases and 0 bases, there was a span of 10 bases. The V gene's germline CDR1 is SGHVS and CDR2 FQNEAQ. CDR3 region: CASSSSDSSYEQYF. In DNA form, the CDR3 reads TGTGCCAGCAGCTCCTCGGACAGCTCCTACGAGCAGTACTTC.

As DNA, the CDR3 is TGTGCCAGCAGTCTGGGACACCTCCAAGGGAAAGCTTTCTTT. As protein: CASSLGHLQGKAFF. The chain couples TRBV12-3 or TRBV12-4 to TRBJ1-1; D may be TRBD1 (6 bases). This CDR3 is 14 amino acids long. Trimming cost V 5 bases and J 9 bases, with 19 bases left between them.

The table lists this clonotype with a few counts. This sequence joins TRBV28 and TRBJ2-5; D not resolved. This CDR3 region has 10 residues. Trimming cost V 7 bases and J 5 bases, with 5 bases left between them. CDR1 and CDR2 from the germline V gene are MDHEN and SYDVKM. CDR3 bases: TGTGCCAGCATGGGGGAGACCCAGTACTTC. This encodes CASMGETQYF.

The chain joins TRBV5-1 to TRBJ1-2; maybe TRBD1 (5 bases). Germline V CDR1 and CDR2: SGHRS, YFSETQ. This CDR3 has 12 residues. The V gene lost 4 bases and the J gene lost 8 bases, with 12 bases spanning the gap. CDR3 coding DNA: TGCGCCAGCAGCCTCCGGGGGGAAGGCTACACCTTC. The encoded protein is CASSLRGEGYTF.

There are a few counts of this clonotype. This chain connects TRBV20-1 to TRBJ1-2; D is possibly TRBD1 (5 bases). Germline assignment: CDR1 DFQATT and CDR2 SNEGSKA (reference sequence). The length of the CDR3 is 14 residues. The germline V and J ends were trimmed by 5 bases and 7 bases, with 20 bases remaining between them. CDR3 amino acids: CSAADSRGASGYTF. The CDR3 nucleotides read TGCAGTGCTGCGGACTCCCGAGGGGCATCTGGCTACACCTTC.

Of note for this clonotype: A much larger clone lies a single base off, so this may be a read error. The rearrangement links TRBV6-5 to TRBJ1-1; D gene ambiguous. The germline CDR1 and CDR2 sequences are MNHEY and SVGAGI. Trimming removed 5 bases from V and 0 bases from J, with 10 bases in between. This CDR3 spans 14 amino acids. CDR3 sequence (DNA): TGTGCCAGCAGTCCCGACAAGGTGAACACTGAAGCTTTCTTT. Translated, it gives CASSPDKVNTEAFF.